This T cell receptor beta chain is drawn from a study of T cell changes during pregnancy in multiple sclerosis. Assay: immunoSEQ multiplex PCR; the TCRdb copy retains only in-frame clones and omits some. The sample holds 40,000 to 50,000 clones, more than 80% seen once. This clone was counted a single time. CDR3 size: 13 residues. Germline loops: CDR1 SGDLS, CDR2 YYNGEE. The germline V and J ends were trimmed by 2 bases and 6 bases, with 9 bases remaining between them. This chain links TRBV9 with TRBJ1-5; weak D call: TRBD1 (5 bases). The sample here was CD4+ T cells from peripheral blood mononuclear cells, taken before pregnancy. This sequence originates from a female donor with multiple sclerosis, enrolled in a pregnancy study. CDR3 bases: TGTGCCAGCAGCGTGGACATTAGTCAGCCCCAGCATTTT. It is translated as CASSVDISQPQHF.